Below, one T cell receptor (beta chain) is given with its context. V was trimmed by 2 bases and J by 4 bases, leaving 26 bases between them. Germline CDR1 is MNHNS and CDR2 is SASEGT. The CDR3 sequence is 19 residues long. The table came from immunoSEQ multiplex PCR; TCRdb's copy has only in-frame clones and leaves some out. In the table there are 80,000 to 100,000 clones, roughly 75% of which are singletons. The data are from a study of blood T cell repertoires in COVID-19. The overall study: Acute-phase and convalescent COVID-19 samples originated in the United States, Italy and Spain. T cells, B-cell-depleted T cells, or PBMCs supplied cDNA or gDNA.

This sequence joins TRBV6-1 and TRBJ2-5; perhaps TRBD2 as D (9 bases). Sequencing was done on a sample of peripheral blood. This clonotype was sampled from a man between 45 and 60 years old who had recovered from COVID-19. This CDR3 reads CASSERADRALSGRETQYF. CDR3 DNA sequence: TGTGCCAGCAGTGAAAGGGCGGACAGGGCCCTTAGCGGGAGAGAGACCCAGTACTTC.